This T cell receptor beta chain emerged from a study of early T cells in non-severe SARS-CoV-2 infection (dated by TCRdb to the early 2020s). About the full investigation: TCR sequencing used bulk RNA from unsorted whole blood, so alpha and beta chains could not be paired.

The study was a case-control design nested within a healthcare worker cohort in London, UK, with weekly nasopharyngeal swab PCR tests and blood sampling. Healthcare workers were enrolled in the week of the UK lockdown, from 23 to 31 March 2020, and were followed every week for up to roughly 15 weeks. Regarding this clonotype: The antigen it recognizes is unknown. No much larger clone is present one base from it, and per-base qualities are unavailable.

The germline V gene provides CDR1 SQVTM and CDR2 ANQGSEA. From its cysteine to its phenylalanine, the CDR3 spans 13 amino acids. The CDR3 DNA has 39 bases and is translated from base 1. V lost 4 bases and J lost 2 bases; the stretch between them is 12 bases long. What the research found in general, with its limitations: VDJdb matching was skewed toward anti-spike CD8 responses, so virus-specific expansions were likely underestimated and private and CD4 specificities were missed.

Receptor libraries were prepared by 5' RACE. The instrument given in TCRdb is NextSeq 500. Unique molecular identifiers were attached to individual cDNA molecules in the TCR library protocol so that sequencing error and PCR bias could be corrected. Sequencing covered both TCR alpha and beta chains, and within each sample the abundances of alpha and beta sequences were tightly co-correlated. The published analysis was carried out like this. Decombinator V4 was used to annotate TCR sequences for V gene, J gene and CDR3. TCRs were defined as expanded if a significant change between any two time points was detected under a Poisson model with p below 0.0001. TCR abundances were normalised to the total number of TCRs sequenced per sample and were expressed as counts per million. TRAV1-2 paired with TRAJ12, TRAJ20 or TRAJ33 defined MAIT TCRs, while TRAV10 paired with TRAJ18 defined iNKT TCRs. VDJdb, accessed 1 November 2021, was searched for CMV, EBV and SARS-CoV-2 annotated TCRs, excluding TCRs annotated for multiple antigens. TCRdb passed the public sequencing reads through fastp at Q25 and MiXCR, retaining productive beta sequences. Duplicate CDR3 protein sequences are folded into a single record with the most common DNA and genes. The authors' filters were not applied to this entry. Recorded for this sample are about 60,000 distinct CDR3 sequences; around 13% of them occurred a single time. The ten largest clones represent roughly 4.2% of the sample.

Rearrangement joined TRBV29-1 to TRBJ2-7; the D gene is perhaps TRBD1, on 6 matching bases. This clonotype was sampled from an adult who was a healthcare worker with PCR-confirmed SARS-CoV-2 infection or an uninfected control (not recorded which). The material sequenced was whole blood. The CDR3 reads as follows: CSVAGVPTYEQYF. The nucleotides are TGCAGCGTTGCAGGGGTCCCCACCTACGAGCAGTACTTC.